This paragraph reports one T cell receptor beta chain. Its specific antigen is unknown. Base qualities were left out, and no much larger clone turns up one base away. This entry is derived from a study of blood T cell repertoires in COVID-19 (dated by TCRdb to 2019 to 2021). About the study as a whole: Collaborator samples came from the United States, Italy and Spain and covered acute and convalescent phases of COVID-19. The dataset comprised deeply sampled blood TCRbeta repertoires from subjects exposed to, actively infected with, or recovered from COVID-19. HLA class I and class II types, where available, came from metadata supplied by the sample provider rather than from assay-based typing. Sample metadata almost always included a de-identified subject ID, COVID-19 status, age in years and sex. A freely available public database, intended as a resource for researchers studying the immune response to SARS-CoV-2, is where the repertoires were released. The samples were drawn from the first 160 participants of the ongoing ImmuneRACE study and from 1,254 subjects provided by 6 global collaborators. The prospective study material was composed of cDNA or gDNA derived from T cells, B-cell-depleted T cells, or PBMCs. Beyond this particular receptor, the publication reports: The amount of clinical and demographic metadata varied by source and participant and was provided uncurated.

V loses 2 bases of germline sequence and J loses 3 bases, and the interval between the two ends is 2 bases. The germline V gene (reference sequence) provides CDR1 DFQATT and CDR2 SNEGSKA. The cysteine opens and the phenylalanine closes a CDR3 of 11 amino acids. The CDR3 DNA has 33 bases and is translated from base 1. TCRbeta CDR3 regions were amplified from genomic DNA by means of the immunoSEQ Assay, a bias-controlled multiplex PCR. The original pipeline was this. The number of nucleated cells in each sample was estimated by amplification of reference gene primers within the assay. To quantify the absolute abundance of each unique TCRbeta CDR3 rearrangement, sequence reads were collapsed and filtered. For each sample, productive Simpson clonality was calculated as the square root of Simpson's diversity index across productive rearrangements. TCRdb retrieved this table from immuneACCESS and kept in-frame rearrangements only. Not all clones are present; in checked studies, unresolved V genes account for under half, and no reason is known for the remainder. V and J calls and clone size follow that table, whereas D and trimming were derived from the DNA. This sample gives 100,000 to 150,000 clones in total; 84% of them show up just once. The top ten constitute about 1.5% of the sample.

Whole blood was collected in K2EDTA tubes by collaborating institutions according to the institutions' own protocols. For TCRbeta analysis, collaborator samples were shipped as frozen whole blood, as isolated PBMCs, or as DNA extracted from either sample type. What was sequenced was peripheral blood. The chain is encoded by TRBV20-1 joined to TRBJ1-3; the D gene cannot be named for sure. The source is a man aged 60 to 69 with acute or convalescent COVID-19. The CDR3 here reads CSARHGNTIYF. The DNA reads TGCAGTGCTAGACATGGAAACACCATATATTTT.